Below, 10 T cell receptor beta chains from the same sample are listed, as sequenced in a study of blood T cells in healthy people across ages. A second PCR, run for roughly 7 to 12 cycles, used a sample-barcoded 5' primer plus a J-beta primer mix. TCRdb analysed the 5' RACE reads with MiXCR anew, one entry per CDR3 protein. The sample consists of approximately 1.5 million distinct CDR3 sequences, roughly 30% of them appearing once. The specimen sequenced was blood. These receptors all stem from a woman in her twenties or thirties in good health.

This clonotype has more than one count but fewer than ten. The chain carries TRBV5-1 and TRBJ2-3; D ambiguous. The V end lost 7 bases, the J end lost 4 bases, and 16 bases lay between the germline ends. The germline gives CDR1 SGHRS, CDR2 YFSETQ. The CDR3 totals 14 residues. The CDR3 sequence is CASHHPYMADTQYF. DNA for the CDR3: TGCGCCAGCCACCATCCATACATGGCAGATACGCAGTATTTT.

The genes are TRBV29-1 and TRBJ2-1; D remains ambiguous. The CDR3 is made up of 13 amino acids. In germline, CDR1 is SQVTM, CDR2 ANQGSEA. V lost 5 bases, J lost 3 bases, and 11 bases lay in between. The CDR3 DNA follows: TGCAGCGTTTCTAGATCGGTCTACAATGAGCAGTTCTTC. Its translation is CSVSRSVYNEQFF.

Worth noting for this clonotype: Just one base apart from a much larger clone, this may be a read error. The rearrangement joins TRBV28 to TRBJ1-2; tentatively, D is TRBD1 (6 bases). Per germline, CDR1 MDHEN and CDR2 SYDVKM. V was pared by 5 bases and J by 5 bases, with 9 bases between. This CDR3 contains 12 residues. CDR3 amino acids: CASSGQKYGYTF. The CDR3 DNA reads TGTGCCAGCAGTGGACAGAAATATGGCTACACCTTC.

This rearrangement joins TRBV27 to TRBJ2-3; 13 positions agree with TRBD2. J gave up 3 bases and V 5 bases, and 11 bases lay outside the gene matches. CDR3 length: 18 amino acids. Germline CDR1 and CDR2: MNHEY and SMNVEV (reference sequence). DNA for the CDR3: TGTGCCAGCAGTCCCAGACGACTAGCGGGAGGATCGACAGATACGCAGTATTTT. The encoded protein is CASSPRRLAGGSTDTQYF.

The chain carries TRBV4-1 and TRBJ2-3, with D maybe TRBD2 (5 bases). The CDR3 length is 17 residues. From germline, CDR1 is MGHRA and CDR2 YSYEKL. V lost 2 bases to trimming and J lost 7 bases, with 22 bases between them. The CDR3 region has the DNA TGCGCCAGCAGCCAATGGGCCCAGAGGGCCACACCCAATACGCAGTATTTT. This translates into CASSQWAQRATPNTQYF.

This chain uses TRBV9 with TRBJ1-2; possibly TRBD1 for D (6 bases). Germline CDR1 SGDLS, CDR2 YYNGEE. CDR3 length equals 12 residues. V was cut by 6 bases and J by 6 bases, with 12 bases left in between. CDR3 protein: CASMRQEDGYTF. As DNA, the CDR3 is TGTGCCAGCATGAGACAGGAAGATGGCTACACCTTC. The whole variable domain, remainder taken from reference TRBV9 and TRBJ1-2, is DSGVTQTPKHLITATGQRVTLRCSPRSGDLSVYWYQQSLDQGLQFLIQYYNGEERAKGNILERFSAQQFPDLHSELNLSSLELGDSALYFCASMRQEDGYTFGSGTRLTVV.

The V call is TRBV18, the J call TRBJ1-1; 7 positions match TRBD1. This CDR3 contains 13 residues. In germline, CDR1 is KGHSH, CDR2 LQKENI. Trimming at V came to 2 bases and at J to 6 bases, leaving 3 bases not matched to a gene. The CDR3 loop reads CASSPNDRAEAFF. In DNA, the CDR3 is TGTGCCAGCTCACCAAACGACAGGGCTGAAGCTTTCTTT.

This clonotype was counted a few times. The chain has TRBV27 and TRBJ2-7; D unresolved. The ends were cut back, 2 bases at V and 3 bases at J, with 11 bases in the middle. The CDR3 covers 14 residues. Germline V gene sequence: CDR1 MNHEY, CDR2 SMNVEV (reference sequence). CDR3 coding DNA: TGTGCCAGCAGTTTAGGGCTACACTTCTACGAGCAGTACTTC. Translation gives CASSLGLHFYEQYF.

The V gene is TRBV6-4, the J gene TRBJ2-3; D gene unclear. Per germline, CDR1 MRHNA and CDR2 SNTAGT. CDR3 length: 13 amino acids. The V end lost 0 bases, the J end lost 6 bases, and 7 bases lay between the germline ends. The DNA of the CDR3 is TGTGCCAGCAGTGACTCATTGCTGGATACGCAGTATTTT. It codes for CASSDSLLDTQYF.

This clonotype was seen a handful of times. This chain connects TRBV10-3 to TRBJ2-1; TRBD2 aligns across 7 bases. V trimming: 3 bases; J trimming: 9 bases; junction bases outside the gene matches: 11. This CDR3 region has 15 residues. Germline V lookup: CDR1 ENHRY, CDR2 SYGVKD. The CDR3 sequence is CAISEVVGLVSEQFF. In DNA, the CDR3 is TGTGCCATCAGTGAAGTGGTAGGACTAGTGAGTGAGCAGTTCTTC.